These 17 T cell receptor beta chains were all obtained from the same sample, sequenced in a study of blood T cell repertoires in COVID-19. Data came from immunoSEQ multiplex PCR; TCRdb stores just in-frame clones and leaves some out. The table lists 170,000 or so clones, around 80% of them singletons. Sequencing input: peripheral blood. Receptors originate from a woman in her 40s with COVID-19, enrolled during active disease.

This chain joins TRBV7-8 and TRBJ1-2; D remains ambiguous. The CDR3 totals 14 residues. Germline V gives CDR1 SGHVS, CDR2 FQNEAQ. Between the trimmed V and J ends, which lost 6 bases and 0 bases, there was a span of 11 bases. CDR3 DNA: TGTGCCAGCAGGAGGGCAGTAGCTAACTATGGCTACACCTTC. Encoded protein: CASRRAVANYGYTF.

This chain connects TRBV5-8 to TRBJ1-1; D gene uncertain. CDR3 length: 11 residues. V lost 4 bases and J 6 bases, leaving 7 bases between the germline ends. Germline CDR1 SGHTS, CDR2 YDEGEE. CDR3 amino acids: CASSPGPEAFF. In DNA, the CDR3 is TGTGCCAGCAGCCCAGGCCCTGAAGCTTTCTTT.

This chain connects TRBV5-1 to TRBJ2-1; D possibly corresponds to TRBD2 (6 bases). V lost 0 bases, J lost 8 bases, and 12 bases lay in between. This CDR3 has 14 residues. Per the germline V gene, CDR1 is SGHRS and CDR2 is YFSETQ. The CDR3 is CASSLVVAVDEQFF. The CDR3 DNA is TGCGCCAGCAGCTTGGTGGTAGCGGTCGATGAGCAGTTCTTC.

This chain connects TRBV19 to TRBJ1-6, with 7 bases lining up with TRBD1. The germline V gene encodes CDR1 LNHDA and CDR2 SQIVND (reference sequence). With 6 bases clipped from V and 11 bases from J, the junction kept 13 bases outside the gene matches. There are 15 residues in the CDR3. The CDR3 spells CASSSQGLGRTPLHF. Here the CDR3 DNA reads TGTGCCAGTAGCTCACAGGGGCTGGGGCGGACACCCCTCCACTTT.

The V gene is TRBV9, the J gene TRBJ2-1, with a weak D call TRBD1 (5 bases). The CDR3 length is 12 residues. Trimming left V 7 bases short and J 5 bases short, with 10 bases between. CDR1 is SGDLS, CDR2 YYNGEE, per germline. CDR3 in amino acids: CASVGENNEQFF. CDR3 in DNA: TGTGCCAGCGTAGGGGAAAACAATGAGCAGTTCTTC.

V gene TRBV3-1 (or the pseudogene TRBV3-2) combines with J gene TRBJ2-1; 10 positions match TRBD2. This CDR3 region has 16 residues. Germline V gives CDR1 LGHDT, CDR2 YNNKEL (reference sequence). The V segment lost 2 bases and the J segment 3 bases; nucleotides outside the gene matches: 4. CDR3 region: CASSQPSGGSYNEQFF. Here the CDR3 DNA reads TGTGCCAGCAGCCAACCTAGCGGGGGTAGCTACAATGAGCAGTTCTTC.

About this clone itself: Germline is not matched at one junction end, which may reflect a read error. The chain recombines TRBV5-4 with TRBJ2-7; 7 bases agree with TRBD1. The CDR3 runs 14 residues. Germline CDR1 reads SGHNT; CDR2 reads YYREEE (reference sequence). CDR3 protein: CASSHGQVSHEQYF. CDR3 bases: TGTGCCAGCAGCCACGGACAGGTCTCCCACGAGCAGTACTTC.

The chain links TRBV7-9 to TRBJ1-2; D perhaps matches TRBD1 (5 bases). Germline lookup yields CDR1 SEHNR and CDR2 FQNEAQ (reference sequence). CDR3 length equals 14 residues. V dropped 3 bases and J dropped 4 bases, with 12 bases sitting between them. CDR3 nucleotide sequence: TGTGCCAGCAGCTTCATGGGGGGAGGCTATGGCTACACCTTC. Translating it yields CASSFMGGGYGYTF.

The chain employs TRBV6-2 or TRBV6-3 and TRBJ2-7; TRBD2 agrees at 10 bases. CDR3 size: 16 residues. The trim removed 0 bases at V and 4 bases at J, leaving 6 bases unmatched. Germline lookup yields CDR1 MNHEY and CDR2 SVGEGT. The CDR3 is CASSYSLASGGYEQYF. DNA of the CDR3: TGTGCCAGCAGTTACTCTCTTGCTAGCGGGGGATACGAGCAGTACTTC.

The chain is built from TRBV6-1 and TRBJ1-6; maybe TRBD1 (6 bases). The V end lost 4 bases, the J end lost 1 base, and 14 bases lay between the germline ends. Germline V gives CDR1 MNHNS, CDR2 SASEGT. The CDR3 extends over 17 amino acids. CDR3 sequence reads: CASSVDSRGSYNSPLHF. The CDR3 DNA sequence: TGTGCCAGCAGTGTGGACAGCCGAGGTTCCTATAATTCACCCCTCCACTTT.

This clone has more than one count but fewer than ten. This CDR3 is CASSPYLTGEYGYTF. The DNA for the CDR3 is TGTGCCAGCAGCCCCTATTTGACAGGGGAGTATGGCTACACCTTC. The rearrangement joins TRBV7-2 to TRBJ1-2; TRBD1 matches 8 bases. The CDR3 sequence is 15 residues long. Germline assignment: CDR1 SGHTA and CDR2 FQGNSA. V gave up 5 bases and J gave up 5 bases; unmatched junction bases: 10. Full variable domain (outside the CDR3, taken from reference TRBV7-2 and TRBJ1-2): GAGVSQSPSNKVTEKGKDVELRCDPISGHTALYWYRQSLGQGLEFLIYFQGNSAPDKSGLPSDRFSAERTGGSVSTLTIQRTQQEDSAVYLCASSPYLTGEYGYTFGSGTRLTVV.

The genes are TRBV19 and TRBJ1-3; TRBD1 might be the D (6 bases). Germline V gene lookup returns CDR1 LNHDA and CDR2 SQIVND (reference sequence). Deletions cut 3 bases from V and 2 bases from J, with 17 bases between. The CDR3 extends over 17 amino acids. For the CDR3, the DNA is TGTGCCAGTAGTATTTTTTTACTGGGGGCGCCTGGAAACACCATATATTTT. Its protein product is CASSIFLLGAPGNTIYF.

This rearrangement joins TRBV28 to TRBJ2-1, with 9 bases aligning to TRBD1. V shed 6 bases, J shed 5 bases, and the junction held 8 bases outside the gene matches. The germline V gene has CDR1 MDHEN and CDR2 SYDVKM. This CDR3 has 15 residues. The CDR3 region has the DNA TGTGCCAGCAGCCGACAGGGGGACTATAACAATGAGCAGTTCTTC. Protein product: CASSRQGDYNNEQFF.

This rearrangement joins TRBV28 to TRBJ1-1, with D unclear. In germline, CDR1 is MDHEN, CDR2 SYDVKM. V shed 2 bases and J shed 4 bases, with 11 bases lying between them. The CDR3 is made up of 14 amino acids. The CDR3 loop reads CASSLGGLGTEAFF. Written as DNA, the CDR3 is TGTGCCAGCAGTTTAGGAGGTCTTGGCACTGAAGCTTTCTTT.

The gene calls are TRBV11-2 and TRBJ2-5, with 8 bases aligning to TRBD1. The V gene's germline CDR1 is SGHAT and CDR2 FQNNGV. Trimming at V came to 1 base and at J to 4 bases, leaving 14 bases not matched to a gene. The CDR3 runs to 18 residues. CDR3: CASSLGDTSRGLGETQYF. CDR3 bases: TGTGCCAGCAGCTTAGGGGATACGAGCAGGGGGCTGGGAGAGACCCAGTACTTC.

The J gene is TRBJ1-1, the V gene TRBV5-6, with D hard to call. This CDR3 comprises 15 residues. V shed 0 bases and J shed 8 bases, with 17 bases lying between them. Germline CDR1 SGHDT, CDR2 YYEEEE. This CDR3 reads CASSLGYGVGEEAFF. The CDR3 nucleotides read TGTGCCAGCAGCTTGGGATACGGGGTCGGCGAGGAAGCTTTCTTT. Variable domain in full (rest from reference TRBV5-6 and TRBJ1-1): DAGVTQSPTHLIKTRGQQVTLRCSPKSGHDTVSWYQQALGQGPQFIFQYYEEEERQRGNFPDRFSGHQFPNYSSELNVNALLLGDSALYLCASSLGYGVGEEAFFGQGTRLTVV.

This sequence joins TRBV27 and TRBJ1-2; D remains unclear. CDR1 is MNHEY, CDR2 SMNVEV, per germline (reference sequence). This CDR3 is built from 14 residues. Deletions cut 4 bases from V and 4 bases from J, with 13 bases between. The CDR3 protein is CASSSGGIGYGYTF. The CDR3 bases are TGTGCCAGCAGTTCAGGAGGGATAGGCTATGGCTACACCTTC.